This section outlines one T cell receptor beta chain sequence together with its context. Clones were read by immunoSEQ multiplex PCR, and TCRdb kept only the in-frame ones, dropping some. The sample includes 50,000 to 65,000 clones, around 93% seen only once; the top ten take about 4.6%. CDR1 and CDR2 from the germline V gene are LNHNV and YYDKDF (reference sequence). V trimming: 0 bases; J trimming: 4 bases; junction bases outside the gene matches: 10. The CDR3 runs to 18 residues. The data stem from a study of technical replicates of blood from several donors. Sequencing was done on a sample of PBMCs. The sequence was collected from a human donor in good health. Some clones in this sample may be carry-over from other donors' samples. This sequence joins TRBV15 and TRBJ2-1; 9 positions agree with TRBD2. This chain's CDR3 is CATSRDVPSAGGYNEQFF. The CDR3 DNA is TGTGCCACCAGCAGAGATGTCCCTAGCGCGGGGGGGTACAATGAGCAGTTCTTC.